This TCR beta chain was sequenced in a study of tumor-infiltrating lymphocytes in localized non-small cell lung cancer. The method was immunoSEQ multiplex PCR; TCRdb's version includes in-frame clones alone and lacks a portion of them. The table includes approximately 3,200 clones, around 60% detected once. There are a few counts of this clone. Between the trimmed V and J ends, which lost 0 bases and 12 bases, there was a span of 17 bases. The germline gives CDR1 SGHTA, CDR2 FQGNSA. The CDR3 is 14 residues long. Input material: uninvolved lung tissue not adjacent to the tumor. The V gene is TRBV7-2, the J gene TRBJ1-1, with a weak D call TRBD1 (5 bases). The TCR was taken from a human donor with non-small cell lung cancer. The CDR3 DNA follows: TGTGCCAGCAGCTTAGCATCTTCGAGACAGTCAACTTTCTTT. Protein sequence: CASSLASSRQSTFF.